Below, 18 T cell receptor beta chains from the same sample are listed, as sequenced in a study of PD-L1 blockade in urothelial cancer. Measured with immunoSEQ multiplex PCR; TCRdb has only the in-frame clones, and not every one. The table shows more than 45,000 clones, with approximately 80% occurring only once. The sample's time point: peripheral blood 6 weeks after treatment start. The starting material was PBMCs, obtained around atezolizumab (anti-PD-L1) treatment. The source of these receptors is a man in his 70s with urothelial cancer.

The V and J genes are TRBV5-1 and TRBJ1-1; TRBD1 aligns across 7 bases. The ends lost 3 bases at V and 0 bases at J; junction bases unmatched: 5. The CDR3 runs to 15 residues. Germline V gives CDR1 SGHRS, CDR2 YFSETQ. CDR3 in amino acids: CASSSRTGLNTEAFF. The CDR3 DNA is TGCGCCAGCAGCTCCCGGACAGGTTTGAACACTGAAGCTTTCTTT.

V usage is TRBV27 and J usage is TRBJ2-2; D is possibly TRBD1 (6 bases). The V gene's germline CDR1 is MNHEY and CDR2 SMNVEV (reference sequence). V dropped 5 bases and J dropped 13 bases, with 17 bases sitting between them. The CDR3 is 13 amino acids. Here the CDR3 reads CASSASPTGLLFF. CDR3 DNA sequence: TGTGCCAGCAGTGCGTCGCCTACAGGGTTGCTGTTTTTT.

This clone has only one observation. V and J are TRBV6-5 and TRBJ2-4; 10 positions agree with TRBD1. CDR1 is MNHEY, CDR2 SVGAGI, per germline. The CDR3 has 14 residues. The V and J ends lost 4 bases and 8 bases, in that order; junction bases with no gene match: 5. The CDR3 is CASSWDRGSDIQYF. CDR3 in DNA: TGTGCCAGCAGTTGGGACAGGGGATCGGACATTCAGTACTTC.

In its sample, this clone was seen once. V gene TRBV25-1 combines with J gene TRBJ2-5, with a tentative D call TRBD1 (5 bases). V lost 3 bases to trimming and J lost 5 bases, with 13 bases between them. The CDR3 is 14 amino acids. Germline V gives CDR1 MGHDK, CDR2 SYGVNS. The CDR3 region has the DNA TGTGCCAGCAGTGACTACATGAAGGGGGAGACCCAGTACTTC. As protein: CASSDYMKGETQYF.

The chain carries TRBV30 and TRBJ1-2, with a tentative D call TRBD1 (6 bases). The V gene lost 0 bases and the J gene lost 8 bases, with 13 bases spanning the gap. CDR1 is GTSNPN and CDR2 is SVGIG in the germline V gene (reference sequence). The CDR3 runs to 13 residues. The DNA for the CDR3 is TGTGCCTGGAGTGTATTACAGGGCGGGGGCTACACCTTC. The encoded protein is CAWSVLQGGGYTF.

The chain has TRBV5-1 and TRBJ2-1; 7 positions match TRBD1. V dropped 4 bases and J dropped 5; count of bases not matched to a gene: 3. The germline CDR1 and CDR2 sequences are SGHRS and YFSETQ. The CDR3 sequence is 13 residues long. CDR3 bases: TGCGCCAGCAGCGTGGGACAGAACAATGAGCAGTTCTTC. This sequence encodes CASSVGQNNEQFF.

This clone showed up just a few times. The chain employs TRBV7-9 and TRBJ2-3; 10 bases are a match to TRBD2. V lost 6 bases and J lost 6; bases outside the gene matches: 12. The CDR3 loop spans 16 amino acids. Germline assignment: CDR1 SEHNR and CDR2 FQNEAQ (reference sequence). In nucleotides, the CDR3 is TGTGCCAGCAGTGACCGTCTAGCGGGAGAGTCGGATACGCAGTATTTT. This gives the protein CASSDRLAGESDTQYF.

The rearrangement joins TRBV27 to TRBJ2-7; TRBD2 aligns across 10 bases. This CDR3 is built from 14 residues. Germline CDR1 reads MNHEY; CDR2 reads SMNVEV (reference sequence). V lost 5 bases to trimming and J lost 6 bases; unmatched junction nucleotides: 7. CDR3 sequence: CASSLSGRAREQYF. The CDR3 DNA reads as TGTGCCAGCAGTCTGAGCGGGAGGGCCCGCGAGCAGTACTTC.

The J gene is TRBJ2-7, the V gene TRBV21-1; TRBD1, as called in the table, went unchecked against the DNA. TRBV21-1 is listed as a pseudogene. The CDR3 is 15 amino acids. The CDR3 DNA reads as TGTGCCAGCAGCAAAGTCCGACAGGGGGCCTACGAGCAGTACTTC. It codes for CASSKVRQGAYEQYF.

The CDR3 nucleotides are TGCGCCAGCAGCTCCTACCCAGGAATCACTGAAGCTTTCTTT. Protein sequence: CASSSYPGITEAFF. The chain employs TRBV5-1 and TRBJ1-1; D remains unclear. The CDR3 spans 14 residues. Trimming removed 3 bases from V and 4 bases from J, with 13 bases in between. The V gene's germline CDR1 is SGHRS and CDR2 YFSETQ.

This chain joins TRBV27 and TRBJ1-2; TRBD1 agrees at 9 bases. V lost 7 bases, J lost 3 bases, and 9 bases stayed unmatched. Germline V gene sequence: CDR1 MNHEY, CDR2 SMNVEV (reference sequence). The CDR3 contains 15 residues. The CDR3 nucleotides are TGTGCCAGCAAGAAACAGGGGGCGCCTGACTATGGCTACACCTTC. Its translation is CASKKQGAPDYGYTF.

This chain links TRBV27 with TRBJ2-3, with 8 bases aligning to TRBD2. CDR3 length: 14 residues. The germline V gene has CDR1 MNHEY and CDR2 SMNVEV (reference sequence). J gave up 0 bases and V 6 bases, and 2 bases lay outside the gene matches. The CDR3 reads CASRPSGSTDTQYF. CDR3 coding DNA: TGTGCCAGCAGACCTAGCGGGAGCACAGATACGCAGTATTTT.

Judged by abundance, this clone is medium-sized. The chain joins TRBV29-1 to TRBJ1-1; D is perhaps TRBD1 (6 bases). V was cut by 5 bases and J by 10 bases, with 17 bases left in between. CDR3 length: 12 amino acids. Germline CDR1 reads SQVTM; CDR2 reads ANQGSEA. The DNA of the CDR3 is TGCAGCGTTTCTCGGGAGGGAGGGGGAGCTTTCTTT. This codes for CSVSREGGGAFF.

The chain employs TRBV15 and TRBJ1-5; TRBD1 agrees at 8 bases. The CDR3 spans 16 residues. The ends lost 5 bases at V and 3 bases at J; junction bases unmatched: 9. CDR1 and CDR2 from the germline V gene are LNHNV and YYDKDF (reference sequence). The CDR3 protein is CATSSDRGTFNQPQHF. As DNA, the CDR3 is TGTGCCACCAGCTCCGACAGGGGCACTTTCAATCAGCCCCAGCATTTT. Supplemented by reference TRBV15 and TRBJ1-5, the full variable domain reads DAMVIQNPRYQVTQFGKPVTLSCSQTLNHNVMYWYQQKSSQAPKLLFHYYDKDFNNEADTPDNFQSRRPNTSFCFLDIRSPGLGDTAMYLCATSSDRGTFNQPQHFGDGTRLSIL.

The chain uses TRBV10-3 and TRBJ2-1, with TRBD2 as a possible D gene (7 bases). V lost 4 bases, J lost 7 bases, and 17 bases lay in between. Germline-derived CDR1 and CDR2 are ENHRY and SYGVKD. The length of the CDR3 is 15 residues. The CDR3 DNA sequence: TGTGCCATCAGTGCTACAGGGCGGGAGAGGAATGAGCAGTTCTTC. Translation: CAISATGRERNEQFF.

The gene calls are TRBV9 and TRBJ1-3; D call uncertain. V was clipped by 0 bases and J by 0 bases, with 7 bases between them. The CDR3 consists of 15 residues. The V gene's germline CDR1 is SGDLS and CDR2 YYNGEE. As DNA, the CDR3 is TGTGCCAGCAGCGTAGGACATATCTCTGGAAACACCATATATTTT. Amino acid sequence: CASSVGHISGNTIYF.

This clone has only one observation. V usage is TRBV19 and J usage is TRBJ1-4; D is uncertain. Deletions cut 5 bases from V and 6 bases from J, with 16 bases between. This CDR3 is built from 15 residues. Germline CDR1 is LNHDA and CDR2 is SQIVND (reference sequence). DNA of the CDR3: TGTGCCAGTAGTCCAACGGGGATCGGTTATGAAAAACTGTTTTTT. Translated, it gives CASSPTGIGYEKLFF. The whole variable domain, filled in from reference TRBV19 and TRBJ1-4, reads DGGITQSPKYLFRKEGQNVTLSCEQNLNHDAMYWYRQDPGQGLRLIYYSQIVNDFQKGDIAEGYSVSREKKESFPLTVTSAQKNPTAFYLCASSPTGIGYEKLFFGSGTQLSVL.

The chain recombines TRBV27 with TRBJ2-7; 11 bases match TRBD2. The CDR3 runs 14 residues. V shed 5 bases and J 7 bases; nucleotides not matched to a gene: 7. Germline V CDR1 and CDR2: MNHEY, SMNVEV (reference sequence). CDR3 amino acids: CASSLSGRAGEQYF. The CDR3 region has the DNA TGTGCCAGCAGTCTTAGCGGGAGGGCCGGAGAGCAGTACTTC.